The 24 T cell receptor beta chains in this list originate from one sample, sequenced in a study of graft-versus-host responses after intestinal transplantation. TCRdb's copy holds only in-frame clones and misses some; the assay was immunoSEQ multiplex PCR. The table has 100,000 to 110,000 clones, roughly 90% seen once. The antigens these receptors bind are not known. The specimen was unstimulated CD4+ T cells sorted from spleen or lymph node cells, collected before transplant. These receptors all come from a human donor who was the organ donor for an intestinal transplant.

V and J are TRBV10-3 and TRBJ1-5, with D uncertain. The CDR3 consists of 15 residues. Trimming cost V 0 bases and J 6 bases, with 12 bases left between them. Germline lookup yields CDR1 ENHRY and CDR2 SYGVKD. The CDR3 reads CAISESGGSRQPQHF. As DNA, the CDR3 is TGTGCCATCAGTGAGTCGGGAGGGTCCCGTCAGCCCCAGCATTTT.

In its sample, this clone was seen a few times. The chain couples TRBV6-1 to TRBJ2-2, with D unresolved. There are 10 residues in the CDR3. V was pared by 4 bases and J by 8 bases, with 2 bases between. Germline V CDR1 and CDR2: MNHNS, SASEGT. The chain's CDR3 is CASSGGELFF. CDR3 sequence (DNA): TGTGCCAGCAGTGGTGGGGAGCTGTTTTTT.

The genes are TRBV30 and TRBJ2-1; D is perhaps TRBD1 or TRBD2 (6 bases each). Germline lookup yields CDR1 GTSNPN and CDR2 SVGIG (reference sequence). V was pared by 7 bases and J by 10 bases, with 17 bases between. The CDR3 runs 12 residues. The CDR3 coding sequence is TGTGCCTCGACTAGTGGGGGCAGCGAGCAGTTCTTC. Translating it yields CASTSGGSEQFF.

Here the CDR3 reads CASSPRGLYTGELFF. The CDR3 bases are TGTGCCAGCAGCCCCAGGGGCCTCTACACCGGGGAGCTGTTTTTT. The chain is built from TRBV28 and TRBJ2-2; TRBD1 is a possible D gene (6 bases). This CDR3 region has 15 residues. Germline V gene sequence: CDR1 MDHEN, CDR2 SYDVKM. Trimming removed 6 bases at V and 3 bases at J, with 14 bases between.

The chain employs TRBV14 and TRBJ2-7; D is perhaps TRBD1 (5 bases). The CDR3 loop spans 13 amino acids. CDR1 is SGHDN and CDR2 is FVKESK in the germline V gene. V was trimmed by 3 bases and J by 6 bases, leaving 12 bases between them. The CDR3 protein is CASSHQTVAEQYF. CDR3 nucleotides: TGTGCCAGCAGCCACCAGACAGTAGCCGAGCAGTACTTC. Full variable domain (rest looked up from reference TRBV14 and TRBJ2-7): EAGVTQFPSHSVIEKGQTVTLRCDPISGHDNLYWYRRVMGKEIKFLLHFVKESKQDESGMPNNRFLAERTGGTYSTLKVQPAELEDSGVYFCASSHQTVAEQYFGPGTRLTVT.

CDR3 bases: TGTGCCAGCAGACTACTAGCGGGTAGCACAGATACGCAGTATTTT. Its translation is CASRLLAGSTDTQYF. The genes are TRBV2 and TRBJ2-3; 9 nucleotides agree with TRBD2. The germline gives CDR1 SNHLY, CDR2 FYNNEI. The CDR3 extends over 15 amino acids. The trim removed 6 bases at V and 0 bases at J, leaving 4 bases unmatched.

The chain combines TRBV13 with TRBJ2-7; 11 bases line up with TRBD1. Trimming cost V 5 bases and J 4 bases; bases outside gene matches: 4. CDR1 is PRHDT, CDR2 FYEKMQ, per germline (reference sequence). This CDR3 has 14 residues. The CDR3 DNA reads as TGTGCCAGCAGCCACGGGACAGGGGGGTACGAGCAGTACTTC. Translating gives CASSHGTGGYEQYF.

The V call is TRBV11-3, the J call TRBJ2-3; D remains ambiguous. The CDR3 is made up of 12 amino acids. Germline-derived CDR1 and CDR2 are SGHNT and YENEEA. Trimming stripped 5 bases from V and 8 bases from J, with 11 bases between. CDR3 loop: CASSPDGVTQYF. For the CDR3, the DNA is TGTGCCAGCAGCCCCGACGGCGTTACGCAGTATTTT.

This chain links TRBV5-1 with TRBJ1-1, with TRBD1 identical over 7 bases. There are 18 residues in the CDR3. Germline assignment: CDR1 SGHRS and CDR2 YFSETQ. Unmatched junction bases numbered 16, after V lost 3 bases and J lost 2 bases. CDR3 nucleotides: TGCGCCAGCAGCTCAGGGGTAATGACAGGGCCAGCCAACACTGAAGCTTTCTTT. This codes for CASSSGVMTGPANTEAFF.

The V and J genes are TRBV2 and TRBJ1-2; the D is unclear. The germline CDR1 and CDR2 sequences are SNHLY and FYNNEI. The V gene lost 3 bases and the J gene lost 5 bases, with 16 bases spanning the gap. CDR3 length: 15 residues. In DNA, the CDR3 is TGTGCCAGCAGTGATTCGGACCGAATGGGGTATGGCTACACCTTC. As protein: CASSDSDRMGYGYTF.

This clone was counted between two and nine times. The rearrangement links TRBV5-1 to TRBJ2-7; 7 positions match TRBD1. CDR3 size: 14 residues. With V trimmed by 4 bases and J by 5 bases, 9 bases remained unmatched. Per germline, CDR1 SGHRS and CDR2 YFSETQ. Written as DNA, the CDR3 is TGCGCCAGCAGCGCACGACAGGGTTCCAACGAGCAGTACTTC. Residues: CASSARQGSNEQYF.

This sequence joins TRBV2 and TRBJ2-6; D gene unclear. The V gene's germline CDR1 is SNHLY and CDR2 FYNNEI. This CDR3 is 14 amino acids long. Trimming took off 6 bases at V and 0 bases at J, with 6 bases between the two ends. The CDR3 loop reads CASRRISGANVLTF. The DNA for the CDR3 is TGTGCCAGCAGAAGGATCTCTGGGGCCAACGTCCTGACTTTC.

The chain carries TRBV5-4 and TRBJ2-1, with no clear D. Deletions cut 3 bases from V and 1 base from J, with 11 bases between. Looked up from germline, CDR1 is SGHNT and CDR2 is YYREEE (reference sequence). The CDR3 totals 15 residues. CDR3 nucleotides: TGTGCCAGCAGCTCTTTCTCGGTGTCCTACAATGAGCAGTTCTTC. It codes for CASSSFSVSYNEQFF.

The chain employs TRBV6-1 and TRBJ1-1; possible D gene TRBD1, 6 bases. The germline gives CDR1 MNHNS, CDR2 SASEGT. The CDR3 length is 14 residues. V lost 8 bases, J lost 5 bases, and 18 bases lay in between. The CDR3 region has the DNA TGTGCCAGCTCTATGGGTCTTAGGGGGACTGAAGCTTTCTTT. It codes for CASSMGLRGTEAFF.

The chain uses TRBV6-1 and TRBJ2-1; 10 bases line up with TRBD2. CDR1 is MNHNS and CDR2 is SASEGT in the germline V gene. The CDR3 sequence is 14 residues long. The V segment lost 7 bases and the J segment 8 bases; nucleotides outside the gene matches: 8. The CDR3 is CASTGRTSGDEQFF. The CDR3 DNA sequence: TGTGCCAGCACCGGAAGGACTAGCGGCGATGAGCAGTTCTTC.

V usage is TRBV11-1 and J usage is TRBJ2-7, with D possibly being TRBD1 (6 bases). The CDR3 has 17 residues. The germline gives CDR1 SGHAT, CDR2 FQDESV (reference sequence). V was clipped by 3 bases and J by 2 bases, with 20 bases between them. CDR3 sequence: CASSLTWDGWTAYEQYF. The DNA of the CDR3 is TGTGCCAGCAGCTTGACTTGGGACGGATGGACAGCCTACGAGCAGTACTTC.

The CDR3 region is CASSPSGLYGEQYF. The CDR3 DNA is TGTGCCAGCTCACCATCAGGTCTCTACGGCGAGCAGTACTTC. The J gene is TRBJ2-7, the V gene TRBV18; D gene uncertain. Trimming took off 2 bases at V and 6 bases at J, with 14 bases between the two ends. The CDR3 is 14 amino acids. Germline V gives CDR1 KGHSH, CDR2 LQKENI.

CDR3 sequence (DNA): TGTGCCAGTAAAGAGGTACAGGGCGACTATGGCTACACCTTC. Its translation: CASKEVQGDYGYTF. V gene TRBV19 combines with J gene TRBJ1-2, with D perhaps TRBD1 (6 bases). Germline CDR1 reads LNHDA; CDR2 reads SQIVND (reference sequence). V was trimmed by 7 bases and J by 3 bases, leaving 15 bases between them. This CDR3 spans 14 amino acids.

The chain has TRBV11-2 and TRBJ1-1; D uncertain. V was cut by 3 bases and J by 4 bases, with 9 bases left in between. CDR1 is SGHAT, CDR2 FQNNGV, per germline. This CDR3 has 13 amino acids. CDR3 loop: CASSFSRSTEAFF. The CDR3, as DNA: TGTGCCAGCAGCTTCTCGAGGAGCACTGAAGCTTTCTTT.

The genes are TRBV28 and TRBJ2-4; no clear D gene. The CDR3 is 14 amino acids. Between the trimmed V and J ends, which lost 9 bases and 2 bases, there was a span of 14 bases. Looked up from germline, CDR1 is MDHEN and CDR2 is SYDVKM. CDR3 amino acids: CASEPGGSKNIQYF. The CDR3, as DNA: TGTGCCAGTGAACCAGGCGGTTCCAAAAACATTCAGTACTTC.

The gene calls are TRBV6-6 and TRBJ1-6, with unresolved D. Trimming pared 2 bases from V and 10 bases from J, leaving 6 bases between. Germline V gene lookup returns CDR1 MNHNY and CDR2 SVGAGI (reference sequence). The CDR3 loop spans 12 amino acids. CDR3 bases: TGTGCCAGCAGTTACGTAGGGTCACCCCTCCACTTT. It yields the protein CASSYVGSPLHF.

The chain employs TRBV28 and TRBJ1-1; 8 bases match TRBD1. J lost 4 bases, V lost 6 bases, and 4 bases had no gene match. The CDR3 extends over 13 amino acids. In germline, CDR1 is MDHEN, CDR2 SYDVKM. In DNA form, the CDR3 reads TGTGCCAGCAGACCAGGGGGCCGCACTGAAGCTTTCTTT. It is translated as CASRPGGRTEAFF.

The chain carries TRBV12-2 and TRBJ2-3; no DNA check was done on the table's D call, TRBD2. TRBV12-2 counts as a pseudogene. This CDR3 has 16 residues. Here the CDR3 reads CARKPGTEGRKDTQYF. The CDR3 DNA reads TGTGCAAGGAAACCAGGGACGGAGGGGAGGAAAGATACGCAGTATTTT.

The chain carries TRBV6-1 and TRBJ2-1, with 7 nucleotides matching TRBD2. Trimming took 5 bases from V and 10 from J; bases not matched to a gene: 11. The CDR3 is 14 amino acids. Per the germline V gene, CDR1 is MNHNS and CDR2 is SASEGT. In DNA form, the CDR3 reads TGTGCCAGCAGTTCCCGGTCCAGCGGGAACGAGCAGTTCTTC. This gives the protein CASSSRSSGNEQFF.